This T cell receptor beta chain comes out of a study of glioma-infiltrating T cells after dendritic cell vaccination. Fresh-frozen tumor tissue and more than two years of survival data were available for all. All glioblastoma patients lacked an isocitrate dehydrogenase mutation. Some clones are missing from TCRdb's copy, which holds only in-frame ones; the method was immunoSEQ multiplex PCR. This sample yields about 92,000 clones, of which under 90% are seen a single time; approximately 14% belongs to the top ten. The CDR3 contains 14 residues. Per germline, CDR1 SGHAT and CDR2 FQNNGV. Trimming removed 0 bases from V and 6 bases from J, with 11 bases in between.

This receptor was identified in a human donor with glioblastoma. This chain connects TRBV11-2 to TRBJ1-1; D is uncertain. The source material was blood, sampled before dendritic cell vaccination. CDR3 DNA sequence: TGTGCCAGCAGCTTAGATCCCGGTATCCCTGAAGCTTTCTTT. Encoded protein: CASSLDPGIPEAFF.